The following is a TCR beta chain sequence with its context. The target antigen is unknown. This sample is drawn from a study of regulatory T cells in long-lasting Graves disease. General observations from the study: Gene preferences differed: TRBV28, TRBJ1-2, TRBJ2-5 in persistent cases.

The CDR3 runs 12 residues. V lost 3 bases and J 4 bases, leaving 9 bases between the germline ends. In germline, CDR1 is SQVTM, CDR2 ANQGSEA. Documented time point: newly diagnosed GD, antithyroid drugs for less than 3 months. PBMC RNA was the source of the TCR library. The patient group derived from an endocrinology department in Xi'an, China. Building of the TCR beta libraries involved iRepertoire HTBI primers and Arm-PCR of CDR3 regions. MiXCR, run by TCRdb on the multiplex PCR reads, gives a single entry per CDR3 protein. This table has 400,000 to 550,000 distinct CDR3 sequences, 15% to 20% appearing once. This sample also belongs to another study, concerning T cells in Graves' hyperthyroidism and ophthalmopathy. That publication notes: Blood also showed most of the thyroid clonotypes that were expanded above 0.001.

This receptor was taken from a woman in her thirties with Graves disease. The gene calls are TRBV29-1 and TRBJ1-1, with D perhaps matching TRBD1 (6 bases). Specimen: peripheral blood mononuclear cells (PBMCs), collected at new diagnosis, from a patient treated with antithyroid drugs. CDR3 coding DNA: TGCAGCGTTGAGGGGGCCGGCACTGAAGCTTTCTTT. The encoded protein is CSVEGAGTEAFF.